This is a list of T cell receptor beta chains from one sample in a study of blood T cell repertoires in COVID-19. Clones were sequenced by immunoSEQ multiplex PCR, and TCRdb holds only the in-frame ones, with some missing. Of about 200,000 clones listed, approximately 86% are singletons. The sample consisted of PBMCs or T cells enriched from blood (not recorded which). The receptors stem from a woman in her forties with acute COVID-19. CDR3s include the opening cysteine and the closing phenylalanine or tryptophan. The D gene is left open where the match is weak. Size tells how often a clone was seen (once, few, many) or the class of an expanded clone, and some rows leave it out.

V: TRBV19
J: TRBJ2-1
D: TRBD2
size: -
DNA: TGTGCCAGCGCTGGCGGGACTAACTTCTACAATGAGCAGTTCTTC
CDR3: CASAGGTNFYNEQFF

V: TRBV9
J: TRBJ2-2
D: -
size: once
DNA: TGTGCCAGCAGCGTAGCGTACACCGGGGAGCTGTTTTTT
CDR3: CASSVAYTGELFF

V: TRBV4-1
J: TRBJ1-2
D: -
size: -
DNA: TGCGCCAGCAGCCAAGATGCGGGGCGGTCTGCTAACTATGGCTACACCTTC
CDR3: CASSQDAGRSANYGYTF

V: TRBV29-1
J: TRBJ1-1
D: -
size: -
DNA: TGCAGCGTGCAATCACCGGGACAGAACACTGAAGCTTTCTTT
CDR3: CSVQSPGQNTEAFF

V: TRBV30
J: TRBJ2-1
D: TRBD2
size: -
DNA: TGTGCCTGGCTAGCGGAAAGCTCCTACAATGAGCAGTTCTTC
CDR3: CAWLAESSYNEQFF

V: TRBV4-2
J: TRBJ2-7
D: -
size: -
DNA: TGTGCCAGCAGCCAAGAGGGCGGACAGTCATACGAGCAGTACTTC
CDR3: CASSQEGGQSYEQYF

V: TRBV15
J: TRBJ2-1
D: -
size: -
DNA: TGTGCCACCAGCACTCCACAGGGAAATGAGCAGTTCTTC
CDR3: CATSTPQGNEQFF

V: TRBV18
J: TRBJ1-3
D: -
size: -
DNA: TGTGCCAGCTCACCACCAGGGGACTCTGGAAACACCATATATTTT
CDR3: CASSPPGDSGNTIYF

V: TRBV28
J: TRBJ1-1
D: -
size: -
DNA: TGTGCCAGCAGCCTCAAGCTACTGAGCACTGAAGCTTTCTTT
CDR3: CASSLKLLSTEAFF

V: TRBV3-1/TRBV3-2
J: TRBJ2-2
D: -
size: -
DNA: TGTGCCAGCAGCCAAGTTAGAAACACCGGGGAGCTGTTTTTT
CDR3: CASSQVRNTGELFF

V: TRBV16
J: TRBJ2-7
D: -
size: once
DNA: TGTGCCAGCAGCCCCGTTACGGGGAGCAACGAGCAGTACTTC
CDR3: CASSPVTGSNEQYF

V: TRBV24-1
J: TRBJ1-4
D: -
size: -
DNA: TGTGCCACCAGCAAGGGGGAAAAACTGTTTTTT
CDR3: CATSKGEKLFF

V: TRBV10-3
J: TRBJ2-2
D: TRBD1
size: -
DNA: TGTGCCATCAAAACAGGCACCTCTTTCACCGCACAGGGGGCCCTTATGAACACCGGGGAGCTGTTTTTT
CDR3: CAIKTGTSFTAQGALMNTGELFF

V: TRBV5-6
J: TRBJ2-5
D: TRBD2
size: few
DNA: TGTGCCAGCAGCTTTAGACTAGCGGGTTTACAAGAGACCCAGTACTTC
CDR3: CASSFRLAGLQETQYF

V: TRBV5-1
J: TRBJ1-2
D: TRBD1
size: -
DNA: TGCGCCAGCCGACCGGACAGGGCCATCTATGGCTACACCTTC
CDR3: CASRPDRAIYGYTF

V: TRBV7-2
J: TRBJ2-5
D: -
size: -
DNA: TGTGCCAGCAGCTTAGGAGACCCGGGGCAAGAGACCCAGTACTTC
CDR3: CASSLGDPGQETQYF

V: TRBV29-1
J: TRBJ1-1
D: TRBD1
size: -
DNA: TGCAGCGCCACACCCGGGACAGGGGGGAGCGAAGCTTTCTTT
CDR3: CSATPGTGGSEAFF